One and the same sample provided the 26 T cell receptor beta chains below, sequenced in a study of blood T cell repertoires in COVID-19. Assay used: immunoSEQ multiplex PCR; TCRdb lists only in-frame clones, some missing. This sample yields about 150,000 clones, of which roughly 91% are seen a single time; roughly 5% belongs to the top ten. The material sequenced was peripheral blood. Every receptor here comes from a man younger than 35 with COVID-19, enrolled during active disease.

The chain employs TRBV5-6 and TRBJ2-7; 9 nucleotides line up with TRBD1. This CDR3 contains 14 residues. CDR1 is SGHDT, CDR2 YYEEEE, per germline. The J segment lost 4 bases and the V segment lost 4 bases, leaving 6 bases of the junction unmatched. The CDR3 nucleotides read TGTGCCAGCAGCCCCGGGACAGGGAGGTACGAGCAGTACTTC. It yields the protein CASSPGTGRYEQYF.

Here the CDR3 reads CASSRTNYGYTF. In DNA, the CDR3 is TGTGCCAGCAGCCGTACTAACTATGGCTACACCTTC. V usage is TRBV28 and J usage is TRBJ1-2; D gene uncertain. Germline V CDR1 and CDR2: MDHEN, SYDVKM. V lost 6 bases and J lost 0, with 5 bases in between. The CDR3 has 12 amino acids.

The chain joins TRBV7-9 to TRBJ1-6, with a tentative D call TRBD1 (5 bases). Germline loops: CDR1 SEHNR, CDR2 FQNEAQ (reference sequence). V was shortened by 3 bases and J by 2 bases, with 14 bases between the two germline ends. The CDR3 runs to 17 residues. CDR3 sequence (DNA): TGTGCCAGCAGCTTGGAGGGACCAGGTGCCTATAATTCACCCCTCCACTTT. This translates into CASSLEGPGAYNSPLHF.

This clone was seen only once. V gene TRBV2 combines with J gene TRBJ2-1; D perhaps matches TRBD2 (5 bases). The CDR3 loop spans 15 amino acids. V lost 5 bases, J lost 2 bases, and 13 bases lay in between. Germline CDR1 SNHLY, CDR2 FYNNEI. The CDR3 DNA sequence: TGTGCCAGCAGTCCAAGGAGGAGGCCCTACAATGAGCAGTTCTTC. As protein: CASSPRRRPYNEQFF.

This clone was counted between two and nine times. The DNA of the CDR3 is TGTGCCAGCAGTCTCCGGGGGGACAGGGGGAGGTACACCGGGGAGCTGTTTTTT. This encodes CASSLRGDRGRYTGELFF. This chain connects TRBV28 to TRBJ2-2; TRBD1 aligns across 11 bases. V gave up 5 bases and J gave up 3 bases; unmatched junction bases: 11. Germline V gives CDR1 MDHEN, CDR2 SYDVKM. This CDR3 contains 18 residues.

The chain employs TRBV7-9 and TRBJ2-1; 8 bases agree with TRBD1. CDR1 and CDR2 from the germline V gene are SEHNR and FQNEAQ (reference sequence). J gave up 1 base and V 4 bases, and 6 bases lay outside the gene matches. This CDR3 region has 16 residues. The CDR3 loop is CASSSRQGSSYNEQFF. CDR3 bases: TGTGCCAGCAGCTCACGACAGGGGTCGTCCTACAATGAGCAGTTCTTC. Complete variable domain (other parts from reference TRBV7-9 and TRBJ2-1): DTGVSQNPRHKITKRGQNVTFRCDPISEHNRLYWYRQTLGQGPEFLTYFQNEAQLEKSRLLSDRFSAERPKGSFSTLEIQRTEQGDSAMYLCASSSRQGSSYNEQFFGPGTRLTVL.

This clone showed up just once. This sequence joins TRBV5-1 and TRBJ2-3; TRBD1 matches 7 bases. Germline CDR1 reads SGHRS; CDR2 reads YFSETQ. The length of the CDR3 is 15 residues. The ends lost 5 bases at V and 4 bases at J; junction bases unmatched: 10. CDR3 DNA sequence: TGCGCCAGCAGTCTGAGACAGGGAGATGCAGATACGCAGTATTTT. Amino acids: CASSLRQGDADTQYF.

The chain is built from TRBV11-2 and TRBJ2-4; 7 bases line up with TRBD1. V was clipped by 5 bases and J by 8 bases; unmatched bases: 15. This CDR3 is 16 amino acids long. In germline, CDR1 is SGHAT, CDR2 FQNNGV. The CDR3 loop is CASSLPFGRGRDIQYF. CDR3 nucleotide sequence: TGTGCCAGCAGCCTCCCCTTTGGCAGGGGGAGAGACATTCAGTACTTC.

This clone appeared a few times. V is TRBV5-4 and J is TRBJ1-6, with D unresolved. Germline values: CDR1 SGHNT, CDR2 YYREEE (reference sequence). CDR3 size: 15 residues. The V gene lost 3 bases and the J gene lost 7 bases, with 14 bases spanning the gap. CDR3 DNA sequence: TGTGCCAGCAGCTCAGAACCCAGGAGGAATTCACCCCTCCACTTT. Encoded protein: CASSSEPRRNSPLHF.

The chain joins TRBV5-6 to TRBJ1-1; a possible D gene is TRBD1 (5 bases). The CDR3 sequence is 15 residues long. Trimming shortened V by 4 bases and J by 0 bases, and 13 bases separated the two germline ends. The germline V gene encodes CDR1 SGHDT and CDR2 YYEEEE. CDR3 amino acids: CASSPPQDMNTEAFF. The CDR3 DNA reads as TGTGCCAGCAGCCCGCCTCAGGACATGAACACTGAAGCTTTCTTT.

The chain joins TRBV19 to TRBJ2-2, with 13 bases lining up with TRBD2. There are 17 residues in the CDR3. Per germline, CDR1 LNHDA and CDR2 SQIVND (reference sequence). Trimming removed 9 bases from V and 3 bases from J; junction bases left unmatched: 10. The chain's CDR3 is CASNPQTSGRDTGELFF. For the CDR3, the DNA is TGTGCCAGCAACCCGCAAACTAGCGGGAGGGACACCGGGGAGCTGTTTTTT.

The rearrangement joins TRBV15 to TRBJ1-4, with a tentative D call TRBD1 (5 bases). The CDR3 totals 15 residues. Trimming took off 0 bases at V and 3 bases at J, with 8 bases between the two ends. The germline CDR1 and CDR2 sequences are LNHNV and YYDKDF (reference sequence). CDR3 sequence reads: CATSRETVPNEKLFF. The CDR3 DNA sequence: TGTGCCACCAGCAGAGAGACAGTTCCTAATGAAAAACTGTTTTTT.

The chain links TRBV5-6 to TRBJ2-1; TRBD2 aligns across 13 bases. Germline V lookup: CDR1 SGHDT, CDR2 YYEEEE. V lost 4 bases to trimming and J lost 2 bases; unmatched junction nucleotides: 6. CDR3 length: 17 amino acids. The CDR3: CASSLGLAGVPYNEQFF. The CDR3 nucleotides are TGTGCCAGCAGCCTAGGACTAGCGGGAGTCCCCTACAATGAGCAGTTCTTC.

V is TRBV7-2 and J is TRBJ1-5; D is undetermined. Germline V CDR1 and CDR2: SGHTA, FQGNSA. With 2 bases removed from V and 7 bases from J, the gap between germline ends came to 12 bases. There are 14 residues in the CDR3. Here the CDR3 reads CASSLRSGEQPQHF. The CDR3 nucleotides read TGTGCCAGCAGCTTAAGGTCCGGGGAACAGCCCCAGCATTTT.

This clone was seen a single time. The chain has TRBV5-1 and TRBJ2-2, with D possibly matching TRBD2 (5 bases). The CDR3 consists of 16 residues. V lost 2 bases and J lost 5, with 16 bases in between. Germline lookup yields CDR1 SGHRS and CDR2 YFSETQ. The CDR3 protein is CASSFDLAFHTGELFF. DNA for the CDR3: TGCGCCAGCAGCTTTGATCTAGCTTTTCATACCGGGGAGCTGTTTTTT. The variable domain in full, with the rest retrieved from reference TRBV5-1 and TRBJ2-2, is KAGVTQTPRYLIKTRGQQVTLSCSPISGHRSVSWYQQTPGQGLQFLFEYFSETQRNKGNFPGRFSGRQFSNSRSEMNVSTLELGDSALYLCASSFDLAFHTGELFFGEGSRLTVL.

The CDR3 spells CASSDDLAGEAGELFF. For the CDR3, the DNA is TGTGCCAGCAGCGACGATCTAGCGGGAGAGGCCGGGGAGCTGTTTTTT. The chain carries TRBV5-6 and TRBJ2-2, with 10 bases that match TRBD2. Germline CDR1 and CDR2: SGHDT and YYEEEE. The CDR3 extends over 16 amino acids. The V and J ends lost 4 bases and 6 bases, in that order; junction bases with no gene match: 9.

The chain couples TRBV5-4 to TRBJ1-5, with D unresolved. This CDR3 is 14 amino acids long. The V gene's germline CDR1 is SGHNT and CDR2 YYREEE (reference sequence). The V end was cut by 4 bases, the J end by 5 bases, with 13 bases between. The chain's CDR3 is CASSKFPGYQPQHF. Here the CDR3 DNA reads TGTGCCAGCAGCAAGTTCCCGGGTTATCAGCCCCAGCATTTT. Using reference TRBV5-4 and TRBJ1-5 for the parts outside the CDR3, the full variable domain is ETGVTQSPTHLIKTRGQQVTLRCSSQSGHNTVSWYQQALGQGPQFIFQYYREEENGRGNFPPRFSGLQFPNYSSELNVNALELDDSALYLCASSKFPGYQPQHFGDGTRLSIL.

The V call is TRBV4-3, the J call TRBJ2-1; weak D call: TRBD1 (7 bases). Germline V gene data show CDR1 as LGHNA and CDR2 as YSLEER. The V and J ends lost 3 bases and 0 bases respectively, with 15 bases between them. The CDR3 contains 17 residues. DNA for the CDR3: TGCGCCAGCAGCCAGCGCAGGGGGGCGGGCTCCTACAATGAGCAGTTCTTC. It is translated as CASSQRRGAGSYNEQFF.

The chain couples TRBV4-1 to TRBJ1-1; D perhaps matches TRBD1 (5 bases). The CDR3 is made up of 13 amino acids. CDR1 and CDR2 (germline): MGHRA, YSYEKL. Trimming pared 1 base from V and 7 bases from J, leaving 10 bases between. The CDR3 nucleotides read TGCGCCAGCAGCCAAGCCCTGGGGGGTGAAGCTTTCTTT. Translation gives CASSQALGGEAFF.

V is TRBV21-1 and J is TRBJ2-2; TRBD2 is the table's D call and was not checked against the DNA. TRBV21-1 is shown as a pseudogene. This CDR3 spans 17 amino acids. CDR3 coding DNA: TGTGCCAGCAGCAAACTAGTGGTGGAGTCGAACACCGGGGAGCTGTTTTTT. It specifies CASSKLVVESNTGELFF.

The rearrangement uses TRBV20-1 and TRBJ1-6; 8 bases are a match to TRBD1. Germline V gene data show CDR1 as DFQATT and CDR2 as SNEGSKA (reference sequence). This CDR3 comprises 11 residues. The CDR3 loop reads CRDREDSPLHF. CDR3 in DNA: TGCAGGGACAGGGAGGATTCACCCCTCCACTTT.

The V and J genes are TRBV30 and TRBJ2-3; D gene uncertain. This CDR3 has 13 residues. The V end lost 6 bases, the J end lost 0 bases, and 10 bases lay between the germline ends. The germline V gene has CDR1 GTSNPN and CDR2 SVGIG (reference sequence). Here the CDR3 DNA reads TGTGCCTGTCAAATTTTTAGCACAGATACGCAGTATTTT. Translation gives CACQIFSTDTQYF.

V and J are TRBV4-3 and TRBJ1-3; D not resolved. The CDR3 is 17 residues long. Trimming cost V 0 bases and J 3 bases, with 15 bases left between them. Looked up from germline, CDR1 is LGHNA and CDR2 is YSLEER. For the CDR3, the DNA is TGCGCCAGCAGCCAAGACCGAGGGTCCTACGGTGGAAACACCATATATTTT. Protein product: CASSQDRGSYGGNTIYF.

This chain connects TRBV27 to TRBJ1-1; weak D call: TRBD1 (5 bases). The CDR3 sequence is 18 residues long. V lost 2 bases, J lost 1 base, and 20 bases lay in between. Germline values: CDR1 MNHEY, CDR2 SMNVEV (reference sequence). The CDR3 nucleotides are TGTGCCAGCAGTTTAGGGCGAGTCACAGGTACCAGGAACACTGAAGCTTTCTTT. Translation: CASSLGRVTGTRNTEAFF.

This clone was seen a few times. V and J are TRBV19 and TRBJ2-2, with D perhaps matching TRBD2 (7 bases). Germline values: CDR1 LNHDA, CDR2 SQIVND (reference sequence). V was cut by 7 bases and J by 6 bases, with 18 bases left in between. The CDR3 extends over 15 amino acids. The CDR3 protein is CASTPVAGAPGELFF. CDR3 DNA: TGTGCCAGTACCCCGGTGGCGGGGGCCCCCGGGGAGCTGTTTTTT.

The rearrangement links TRBV10-2 to TRBJ2-7; 10 bases align to TRBD1. The V segment lost 10 bases and the J segment 3 bases; nucleotides outside the gene matches: 6. The germline V gene has CDR1 WSHSY and CDR2 SAAADI. This CDR3 is built from 13 residues. Written as DNA, the CDR3 is TGCGCCACGGGACAGGGGCAAGACTACGAGCAGTACTTC. Residues: CATGQGQDYEQYF.